This T cell receptor beta chain was obtained from a study of blood T cell repertoires in COVID-19. Study-level background: Samples representing acute and convalescent COVID-19 were sourced from the United States, Italy and Spain. Nucleic acid was either cDNA or gDNA, and it came from T cells, B-cell-depleted T cells, or PBMCs.

The CDR3 runs to 14 residues. Germline-derived CDR1 and CDR2 are LNHNV and YYDKDF (reference sequence). Trimming left V 3 bases short and J 8 bases short, with 11 bases between. Authors' analysis steps: Reference gene primer amplification yielded estimated nucleated cell counts. Produced via immunoSEQ multiplex PCR; TCRdb's table is partial and in-frame only. D and trimming were read from the DNA, whereas the V and J calls and clone size are those reported in that table. The data show roughly 110,000 clones, with approximately 85% seen just once and less than 3.5% held by the top ten. This clone was seen more than once but under ten times.

The receptor's source is a man aged 35-49 years with acute or convalescent COVID-19. The chain recombines TRBV15 with TRBJ1-6; a possible D gene is TRBD1 (5 bases). Sequenced material: peripheral blood. The CDR3 is CATSRTQVDSPLHF. As DNA, the CDR3 is TGTGCCACCAGCAGGACACAGGTGGATTCACCCCTCCACTTT.